The sequence of this T cell receptor beta chain was determined in a study of blood T cell repertoires in COVID-19. Turning to the study itself: Collection of acute and convalescent COVID-19 samples took place in the United States, Italy and Spain.

Sequencing was performed with immunoSEQ multiplex PCR; in TCRdb, only in-frame clones are kept and a portion is missing. This table has under 65,000 clones, more than 70% appearing once. The receptor comes from a human donor in a cohort sampled during active COVID-19. Sequencing was performed on peripheral blood.

The CDR3, as DNA: TGTGCCAGCAGCTTGGGTGGCCCAGGGGAGACCCAGTACTTC. Amino acids: CASSLGGPGETQYF. V is TRBV7-2 and J is TRBJ2-5; a weak D match, TRBD1 (5 bases). The CDR3 covers 14 residues. The germline V gene has CDR1 SGHTA and CDR2 FQGNSA. The ends were cut back, 3 bases at V and 5 bases at J, with 13 bases in the middle. The variable domain in full, with the rest retrieved from reference TRBV7-2 and TRBJ2-5, is GAGVSQSPSNKVTEKGKDVELRCDPISGHTALYWYRQSLGQGLEFLIYFQGNSAPDKSGLPSDRFSAERTGGSVSTLTIQRTQQEDSAVYLCASSLGGPGETQYFGPGTRLLVL.